This TCR beta chain was sequenced in a study of cytomegalovirus exposure and HLA in healthy donors. A word on this clone: The target antigen is unknown.

General study results and limits: The study listed roughly 150 cytomegalovirus-associated TCR beta chains.

The primer mix had 60 Vbeta and 13 Jbeta primers. Profiled with immunoSEQ multiplex PCR; TCRdb holds only in-frame clones, not every one. The table has about 190,000 clones, around 73% seen once. The CDR3 totals 14 residues. V lost 3 bases, J lost 7 bases, and 16 bases lay in between. CDR1 and CDR2 (germline): SGHRS, YFSETQ. The TCR comes from a woman aged 25-40 years in good health and CMV-seropositive. This chain links TRBV5-1 with TRBJ2-5; D unclear. Sample: PBMCs. The CDR3 is CASSSPYVVGTQYF. The CDR3 bases are TGCGCCAGCAGCTCGCCCTATGTGGTCGGGACCCAGTACTTC.